The clone carrying this T cell receptor (beta chain) was found once. TCR beta chains were sequenced at survey level with immunoSEQ. Measured with immunoSEQ multiplex PCR; TCRdb has only the in-frame clones, and not every one. The sample holds about 50,000 clones, more than 85% seen once. The CDR3 has 16 residues. Germline lookup yields CDR1 SGHTA and CDR2 FQGNSA. The ends lost 1 base at V and 2 bases at J; junction bases unmatched: 5. The specimen was PBMCs. This receptor was taken from a middle-aged man with rheumatoid arthritis. V and J are TRBV7-2 and TRBJ2-7; TRBD1 matches at 10 bases. In DNA, the CDR3 is TGTGCCAGCAGCTTAGTTGGGACAGGGGTAGCCTACGAGCAGTACTTC. This encodes CASSLVGTGVAYEQYF.